Listed below are T cell receptor beta chains from one sample, sequenced in a study of control samples from healthy donors and cancer patients. Libraries were prepared by immunoSEQ multiplex PCR; TCRdb keeps only in-frame clonotypes and omits some of them. The repertoire has about 95,000 clones, around four fifths of them found once; the top ten carry approximately 19%. Sequenced sample: blood. The receptors derive from a man younger than 40 in good health. Both conserved end residues are part of each CDR3. Fields, in order: V gene, D gene, clone size, J gene, CDR3 protein, CDR3 DNA. A D gene is named only where the DNA matches it firmly. Clone sizes are given selectively: once, few, many, or a class where the clone is expanded.

TRBV2	-	-	TRBJ1-2	CATQPDYNYGYTF	TGTGCCACCCAACCGGATTATAACTATGGCTACACCTTC
TRBV5-1	-	-	TRBJ2-1	CASSQGQISYNEQFF	TGCGCCAGCAGCCAAGGACAGATATCCTACAATGAGCAGTTCTTC
TRBV18	-	-	TRBJ1-4	CASSFSPRSTNEKLFF	TGTGCCAGCTCATTCTCCCCCCGCTCAACTAATGAAAAACTGTTTTTT
TRBV10-3	-	few	TRBJ1-2	CAISPQGGYGYTF	TGTGCCATCAGTCCTCAGGGAGGCTATGGCTACACCTTC
TRBV2	TRBD1	-	TRBJ1-4	CAGRQGTNEKLFF	TGTGCCGGACGACAGGGAACTAATGAAAAACTGTTTTTT
TRBV27	-	-	TRBJ1-1	CASSSQGVGEAFF	TGTGCCAGCAGTTCACAGGGAGTCGGTGAAGCTTTCTTT
TRBV10-3	-	-	TRBJ1-4	CAISEQGEKLFF	TGTGCCATCAGTGAGCAGGGCGAAAAACTGTTTTTT
TRBV7-9	-	-	TRBJ1-6	CASSHFGQLNSPLHF	TGTGCCAGCAGCCATTTCGGACAGCTAAATTCACCCCTCCACTTT
TRBV19	-	-	TRBJ1-2	CATETTTYGYTF	TGTGCCACTGAGACCACGACCTATGGCTACACCTTC
TRBV5-1	TRBD1	-	TRBJ2-6	CASSPGQGVSGANVLTF	TGCGCCAGCAGTCCGGGACAGGGAGTCTCTGGGGCCAACGTCCTGACTTTC
TRBV5-1	TRBD1	-	TRBJ1-2	CASSRDRADNYGYTF	TGCGCCAGCAGCAGGGACAGGGCTGATAACTATGGCTACACCTTC
TRBV5-1	-	many	TRBJ1-6	CASSLEGGYNSPLHF	TGCGCCAGCAGCTTGGAGGGGGGTTATAATTCACCCCTCCACTTT
TRBV19	-	-	TRBJ2-7	CASTPRGWGDEQYF	TGTGCCAGTACCCCTCGGGGGTGGGGGGACGAGCAGTACTTC
TRBV19	-	-	TRBJ2-4	CASSIGQNIQYF	TGTGCCAGTAGTATAGGACAGAACATTCAGTACTTC
TRBV5-1	-	-	TRBJ2-2	CASSLKGPHTGELFF	TGCGCCAGCAGCTTAAAAGGGCCCCACACCGGGGAGCTGTTTTTT
TRBV5-5	-	-	TRBJ1-2	CASSLAVGRDYGYTF	TGTGCCAGCAGCTTGGCCGTAGGGCGCGACTATGGCTACACCTTC
TRBV3-1/TRBV3-2	TRBD1	-	TRBJ2-1	CASSLGQGYNEQFF	TGTGCCAGCAGCCTGGGACAGGGTTACAATGAGCAGTTCTTC
TRBV6-6	-	-	TRBJ1-1	CASSWRTEAFF	TGTGCCAGCAGCTGGAGGACTGAGGCTTTCTTT
TRBV10-3	TRBD1	-	TRBJ2-3	CAISGQDTDTQYF	TGTGCCATCAGCGGACAGGACACAGATACGCAGTATTTT
TRBV2	-	-	TRBJ1-2	CASSELGNYGYTF	TGTGCCAGCAGTGAACTGGGGAACTATGGCTACACCTTC
TRBV5-1	-	-	TRBJ2-5	CASSLVGEQETQYF	TGCGCCAGCAGCTTGGTAGGGGAACAAGAGACCCAGTACTTC
TRBV7-2	-	few	TRBJ1-1	CASSFHLSTEAFF	TGTGCCAGCAGCTTCCACTTGAGCACTGAAGCTTTCTTT
TRBV6-4	-	-	TRBJ1-4	CASRDGTLGKTVF	TGTGCCAGCAGGGACGGGACCCTGGGTAAAACTGTTTTT
TRBV5-6	TRBD2	-	TRBJ2-1	CASTLGGGAFYEQFF	TGTGCCAGCACTCTGGGCGGGGGGGCTTTTTATGAGCAGTTCTTC
TRBV5-4	-	-	TRBJ2-2	CASSSTNTGELFF	TGTGCCAGCAGCTCGACGAACACCGGGGAGCTGTTTTTT
TRBV6-4	-	-	TRBJ1-6	CASSDRGNSPLHF	TGTGCCAGCAGTGACAGGGGGAATTCACCCCTCCACTTT
TRBV5-1	-	-	TRBJ1-2	CASSSAGTSANYGYTF	TGCGCCAGCAGCTCTGCCGGGACATCGGCAAACTATGGCTACACCTTC